Given below is one T cell receptor beta chain in context. It lacks a known antigen. No quality values exist for individual bases; no much larger clone is one base distant. To prepare the library, the immunoSEQ multiplex PCR assay was applied. A mixture of 60 forward primers for TCR Vbeta segments and 13 reverse primers for TCR Jbeta segments was used in the multiplex PCR. The CDR3 region of rearranged TCR beta genes was amplified from genomic DNA by a multiplex PCR assay. The amplified TCR beta libraries were sequenced on the Illumina HiSeq System as 87-base-pair reads. Regarding the original processing steps: A later analysis counted about 80 million unique TCR beta chains across the 550 to 700 repertoires, and 10 million to 11 million of these chains were shared by at least two donors. A nearest-neighbor algorithm error-corrected the raw reads and collapsed the reads into unique sequences, merging closely related sequences to remove PCR and sequencing errors. V, D and J gene segments were assigned by aligning CDR3 sequences to IMGT reference sequences. Each retained sequence needed at least a six-nucleotide match to both a V gene segment and a J gene segment. A rearrangement was called productive if the CDR3 had no stop codons and remained in frame with V and J, and every other rearrangement was called non-productive. CDR3 was defined according to IMGT convention as the region running from the second conserved V-encoded cysteine to the conserved J-encoded phenylalanine. In an earlier analysis of more than 550 of the donors, sequences lacking an unambiguous match to a single V gene segment were excluded. In an earlier analysis of 450 to 750 of the donors, a V segment was called functional when productive rearrangements were above 56.7%, and segregating when the standard deviation between donors exceeded 5%. A statistical classification framework was built for diagnosing cytomegalovirus status from the catalog of TCR beta chain sequences. In a later analysis, V and J genes were assigned by comparing TCR nucleotide sequences against IMGT/GENE-DB human TR gene sequences. In a later analysis, CDR3 sequences and most-parsimonious VDJ recombination scenarios were assigned using the TCRdist pipeline. A later analysis defined each TCR beta chain by its CDR3 amino acid sequence plus V-gene family, and excluded reads lacking a unique V-gene family. A later analysis removed 592 highly shared, low-generation-probability nucleotide sequences to deal with suspected cross-contamination and a sequencing artifact. In a later analysis, a clonal expansion index was calculated for each public chain from normalized within-repertoire ranks of inferred template counts. Generation probabilities in a later analysis came from a VDJ recombination model fitted to out-of-frame rearrangements, and those results were checked against IGoR. A later analysis scored TCR-TCR, TCR-HLA and TCR-CMV co-occurrence with hypergeometric tests, applying a repertoire-size bias correction to TCR pairs. To estimate false discovery rates, a later analysis permuted the HLA or CMV assignments 20 times. In a later analysis, co-occurring TCRs were grouped using DBSCAN, and TCRdist sequence similarity was added for clustering within HLA-allele-positive subsets. Repertoires with fewer than 30,000 or more than 120,000 public chains were left out of co-occurrence clustering, as were five repertoires with anomalous nucleotide sharing. TCRdb provides this immuneACCESS table in a form limited to in-frame rearrangements. Some clones are lacking; in checked studies, under half of them reflect an unresolved V gene, and why the rest are absent is not known. The V and J calls and clone size come from that table; D and trimming were worked out from the DNA. This sample comprises around 130,000 clones, less than 85% of them detected only once. 1% of the sample belongs to the ten largest clones.

Spanning cysteine to phenylalanine, the CDR3 consists of 15 amino acids. Solely the CDR3 DNA is kept, with 45 bases framed from the first base. The germline V gene gives CDR1 as SNHLY and CDR2 as FYNNEI. V drops 0 bases and J drops 3 bases, leaving 12 bases in between. These data are taken from a study of cytomegalovirus exposure and HLA in healthy donors (dated by TCRdb to about 2017). With respect to the entire study: According to an earlier analysis of 587 of the donors, 150 million to 200 million T cells yielded 117 million unique TCR beta sequences and 250 to 350 Gb of sequence data. A separate validation cohort of approximately 130 different subjects was used in addition to the roughly 720-subject first cohort. The T cell repertoires of some 700 subjects were profiled by immunosequencing and related to cytomegalovirus serostatus. All discovery cohort repertoires had been generated on a single sequencing platform. The number of typed donors differed by locus: roughly 620-640 for A, B, C, DRB1 and DQB1; 522 for DQA1; approximately 610 for DPA1; and around 450 for DPB1. In a later genetic analysis, genome-wide SNP genotypes for about 65% of the 666 donors were used, and that subset was treated as a discovery cohort. Rather than drawing on any new phenotypic data, the later analysis identified candidate immune exposures from TCR beta sequences and the way those sequences occurred across donors. An early release that covered several hundred HLA-typed donors contained 250 to 350 gigabases of sequencing data and about 84 million unique TCR sequences. In a later analysis, previously published TCR beta repertoires from more than 500 donors were re-analyzed and high-resolution HLA genotyping was added so that TCR occurrence patterns could be studied. The aim of the study was to test whether cataloging public T cell receptors could identify signatures of past pathogen exposure. In an earlier analysis of several hundred of the donors, high-throughput TCR beta sequencing was used to judge whether each TCR beta V gene segment behaved as functional or pseudogenic. HLA typing included class I and class II loci at four-digit resolution. To predict cytomegalovirus infection status, the study combined high-throughput TCR immunosequencing, statistical association of individual TCRs with disease status, and machine learning. Among the roughly 400 genotyped donors, approximately 82% belonged to the genetic ancestry cluster associated with self-reported Caucasian donors. On average, over 200,000 unique TCR beta nucleotide sequences were sequenced per donor among some 430 genotyped donors of the cohort, with 15% to 20% of those sequences being non-productive. About five DR-DQ haplotypes were handled as single units for association and clustering because linkage in the cohort was strong. Donor age, sex, ethnicity and CMV serostatus were collected together with the repertoire data.

The cohort consisted of 600 or so healthy bone marrow donors. All cohort members were sampled while nominally healthy, although unrecorded immune exposures were likely present. The donor was CMV seronegative and belonged to the group of several hundred seronegative cohort members. A peripheral blood sample was provided by each donor, and peripheral blood mononuclear cells were used for TCR beta sequencing. Genomic DNA was extracted from the blood cell samples with the Qiagen DNeasy Blood Extraction Kit. Study-wide conclusions, independent of this receptor: In a later genetic analysis, fewer N-insertions in productive TCRs were reported among donors in an Asian-associated ancestry cluster than the roughly 700-donor mean. Across donors, most TCR sequences were observed very rarely, whereas some public TCRs were present in many individuals. The earlier analysis of approximately 590 of the donors excluded roughly 17 rarely observed V segments, including chromosome 9 orphons, because counts were too low. A further reported finding was that TCR beta sequences accurately predicted the HLA-A and HLA-B alleles for most subjects in the first cohort. HLA typing was unavailable for some donors at each locus, so association tests used only the typed subset. A group of highly shared sequence variants was considered likely to be a technical artifact of the sequencing pipeline. Assigning TCR associations to individual alleles was difficult when HLA alleles, especially DR and DQ, strongly co-occurred. In a later analysis, HLA-associated TCR beta chains showed more clonal expansion and lower generation probabilities than non-associated chains that were equally common. According to a later analysis, TCR association rates differed among HLA loci, with DRB1 alleles showing the most associated TCRs and HLA-C alleles showing the fewest. In the study, 150 to 200 TCR beta chains were listed as associated with cytomegalovirus. Cytomegalovirus status was reported to be diagnosed by the classifier with high specificity and sensitivity in both the original and validation cohorts. Presence/absence analyses assumed roughly uniform sequencing depth across donors, an assumption that may not hold. The cohort was sequenced for TCR beta chains only, and without alpha or paired-chain data the features that could be detected were limited. V-gene and J-gene trimming of TCR beta chains was associated with a missense DCLRE1C variant in a later genetic analysis, and the association was replicated in an independent cohort. The 87-base-pair reads could not distinguish some IMGT-functional V segments, including TRBV6-2 and TRBV6-3, so those segments were excluded. Most CMV-associated TCR beta chains appeared to be HLA-restricted in a later analysis, and the HLA associations seemed to be driven largely by CMV exposure. In a later analysis, several top co-occurrence clusters were reported to appear linked to parvovirus B19, influenza, CMV and Epstein-Barr virus. In an earlier analysis of about 540 of the donors, most TCR beta V segments were observed in productive rearrangements about 90% or about 30% of the time, broadly matching IMGT annotations. The only immune exposure information available for the cohort was CMV serostatus. A few of the identified cytomegalovirus-associated TCR beta chains were confirmed in vitro to be specific for cytomegalovirus antigens. Specific HLA alleles were associated with some 15,000 TCR beta sequences at a false discovery rate of 0.05 in a later analysis. Correlated functional status among segregating V segments might reflect linkage disequilibrium, but an unknown experimental factor could not be ruled out. The authors suggested that the approach could potentially be extended to other disease states and immunological phenotypes.

The V gene is TRBV2 and the J gene is TRBJ2-7, and perhaps TRBD2 as D gene, on 5 matching bases. The sample was PBMCs. This receptor was obtained from a man aged 40-49 years in good health and CMV-seronegative. The encoded CDR3 is CASSEALGVYYEQYF. The bases are TGTGCCAGCAGTGAAGCACTAGGAGTTTACTACGAGCAGTACTTC.